This note documents a single TCR beta chain sequence. This clonotype was detected only a few times. The antigen it recognizes is unknown. One base away there is no much larger clone; base qualities are not given. The cysteine opens and the phenylalanine closes a CDR3 of 15 amino acids. Only CDR3 DNA remains: 45 bases, in frame from the first base. Trimming leaves V shorter by 2 bases and J shorter by 1 base, with the junction holding 5 bases beyond the gene matches. Looking up the germline V gene yields CDR1 SGHRS and CDR2 YFSETQ. Libraries were prepared through PCR. Sequencer: Illumina HiSeq 2500. TCR libraries were prepared with molecular barcoding, using unique molecular identifiers to normalize TCRbeta repertoire quantification. TCRdb reanalyzed the raw reads on its own, using fastp at Q25 for trimming and MiXCR for clone calling, and kept in-frame beta chains. Entries are consolidated by CDR3 protein sequence, retaining the most common genes and DNA. In this sample the table shows around 210,000 distinct CDR3 sequences, about 7% of which occur a single time. The leading ten clones occupy 5.5% of the sample.

The intended sense of this specimen's treatment or condition label: allogeneic hematopoietic cell transplantation with graft depleted of TCRalphabeta T cells and CD19 B cells. TCRalphabeta/CD19-depleted allogeneic hematopoietic cell grafts were given to the transplant recipients, all of whom were children. The sample comes from a study of T-cell reconstitution after alpha-beta-depleted transplantation in children (dated by TCRdb to the mid-2010s). In terms of the full investigation: Using TCR repertoire profiling, the study quantitatively followed how T-cell immune reconstitution unfolded in children after TCRalphabeta/CD19-depleted allogeneic hematopoietic cell transplantation. Beyond this particular receptor, the publication reports: Over the following months the frequencies of hyperexpanded clones went down, and after one year T-cell counts and TCRbeta diversity were mostly credited to newly produced T cells. In some patients, high TCRbeta diversity at day 60 was attributed to recipient T cells and intrathymic progenitors that had survived conditioning. Apparently early alphabetaT-cell count recovery about two months after transplant reportedly relied on only several hundred rapidly expanded clones derived from non-depleted graft cells.

The origin of this receptor is a boy between 2 and 10 years old with acute lymphoblastic leukemia, due to receive a stem cell transplant. Recombination connected TRBV5-1 to TRBJ1-1, and TRBD1 aligns with 7 junction nucleotides. Specimen: PBMCs, collected before TCRalphabeta/CD19-depleted stem cell transplant. The nucleotide sequence is given as TGCGCCAGCAGCTTATGGGACAGCCAGAACACTGAAGCTTTCTTT. The resulting protein is CASSLWDSQNTEAFF.